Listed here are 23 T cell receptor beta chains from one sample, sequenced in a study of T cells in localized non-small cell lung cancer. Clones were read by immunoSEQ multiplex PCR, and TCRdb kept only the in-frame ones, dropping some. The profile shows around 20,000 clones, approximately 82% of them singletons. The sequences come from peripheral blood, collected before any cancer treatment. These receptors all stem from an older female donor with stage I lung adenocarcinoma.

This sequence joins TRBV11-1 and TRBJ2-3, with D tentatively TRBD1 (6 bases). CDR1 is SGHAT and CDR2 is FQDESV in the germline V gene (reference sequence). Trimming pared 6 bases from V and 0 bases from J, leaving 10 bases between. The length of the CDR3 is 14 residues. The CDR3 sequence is CASRQGFSTDTQYF. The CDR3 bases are TGTGCCAGCAGGCAGGGGTTTAGCACAGATACGCAGTATTTT.

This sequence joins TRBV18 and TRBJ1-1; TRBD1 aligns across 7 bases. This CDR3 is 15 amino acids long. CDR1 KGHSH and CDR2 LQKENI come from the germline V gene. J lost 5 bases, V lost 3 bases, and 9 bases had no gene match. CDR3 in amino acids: CASSPWDLQGTEAFF. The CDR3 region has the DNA TGTGCCAGCTCACCTTGGGATTTACAGGGGACTGAAGCTTTCTTT.

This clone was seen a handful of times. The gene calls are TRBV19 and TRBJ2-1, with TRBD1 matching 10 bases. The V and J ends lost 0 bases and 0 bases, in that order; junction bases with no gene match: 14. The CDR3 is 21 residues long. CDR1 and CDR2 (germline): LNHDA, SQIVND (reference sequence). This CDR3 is CASSIELPGQGFLSSYNEQFF. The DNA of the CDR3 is TGTGCCAGTAGTATAGAGCTTCCGGGACAGGGGTTTCTAAGCTCCTACAATGAGCAGTTCTTC.

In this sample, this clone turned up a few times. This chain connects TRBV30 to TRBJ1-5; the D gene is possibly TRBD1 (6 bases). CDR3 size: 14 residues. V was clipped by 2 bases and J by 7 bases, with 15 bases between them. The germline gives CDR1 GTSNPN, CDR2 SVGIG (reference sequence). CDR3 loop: CAWSMVGGGQPQHF. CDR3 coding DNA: TGTGCCTGGAGTATGGTCGGGGGCGGCCAGCCCCAGCATTTT. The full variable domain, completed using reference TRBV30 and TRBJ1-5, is SQTIHQWPATLVQPVGSPLSLECTVEGTSNPNLYWYRQAAGRGLQLLFYSVGIGQISSEVPQNLSASRPQDRQFILSSKKLLLSDSGFYLCAWSMVGGGQPQHFGDGTRLSIL.

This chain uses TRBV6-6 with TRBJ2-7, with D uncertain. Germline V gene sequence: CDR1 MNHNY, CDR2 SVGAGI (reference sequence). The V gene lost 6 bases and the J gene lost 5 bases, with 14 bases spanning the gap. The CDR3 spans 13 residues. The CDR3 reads CASSPYPRDEQYF. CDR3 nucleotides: TGTGCCAGCAGCCCATACCCCCGGGACGAGCAGTACTTC.

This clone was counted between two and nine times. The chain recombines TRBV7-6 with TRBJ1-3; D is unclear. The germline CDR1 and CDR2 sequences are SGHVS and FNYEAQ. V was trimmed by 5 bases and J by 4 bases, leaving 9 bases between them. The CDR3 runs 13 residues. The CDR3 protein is CASSHGLGNTIYF. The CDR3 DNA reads TGTGCCAGCAGCCACGGCCTGGGAAACACCATATATTTT.

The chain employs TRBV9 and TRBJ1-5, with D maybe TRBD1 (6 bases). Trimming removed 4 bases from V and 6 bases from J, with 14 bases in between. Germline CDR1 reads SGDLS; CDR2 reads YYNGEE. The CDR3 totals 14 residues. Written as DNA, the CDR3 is TGTGCCAGCAGCCCACGGGGGCGCGGTCAGCCCCAGCATTTT. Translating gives CASSPRGRGQPQHF.

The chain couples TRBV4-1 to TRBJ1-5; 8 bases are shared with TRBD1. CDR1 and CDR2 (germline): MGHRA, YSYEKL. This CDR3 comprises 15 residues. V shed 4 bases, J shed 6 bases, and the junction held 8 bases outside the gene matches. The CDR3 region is CASSLQGAVGQPQHF. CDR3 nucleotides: TGCGCCAGCAGCCTCCAGGGGGCGGTCGGTCAGCCCCAGCATTTT.

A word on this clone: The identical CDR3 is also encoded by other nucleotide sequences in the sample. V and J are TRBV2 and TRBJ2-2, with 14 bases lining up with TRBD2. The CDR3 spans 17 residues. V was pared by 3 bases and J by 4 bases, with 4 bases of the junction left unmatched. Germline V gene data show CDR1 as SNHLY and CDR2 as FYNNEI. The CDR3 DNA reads TGTGCCAGCAGTGACCCGGGACTAGCGGGGGCCACCGGGGAGCTGTTTTTT. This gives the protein CASSDPGLAGATGELFF.

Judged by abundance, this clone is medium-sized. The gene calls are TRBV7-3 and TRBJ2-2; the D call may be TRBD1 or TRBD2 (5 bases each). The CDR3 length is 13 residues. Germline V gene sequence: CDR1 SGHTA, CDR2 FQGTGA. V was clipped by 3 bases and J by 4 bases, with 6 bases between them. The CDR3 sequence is CASSFGTTGELFF. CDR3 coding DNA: TGTGCCAGCAGCTTTGGGACCACCGGGGAGCTGTTTTTT.

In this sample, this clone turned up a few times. In nucleotides, the CDR3 is TGTGCCAGCAGTGTACAGGGGGCCCGGGGCTACACCTTC. Amino acids: CASSVQGARGYTF. J is TRBJ1-2 and V is TRBV27; 9 bases agree with TRBD1. CDR3 size: 13 residues. Germline V gene sequence: CDR1 MNHEY, CDR2 SMNVEV (reference sequence). After removal of 5 bases from V and 8 bases from J, the junction contained 6 bases not matched to a gene.

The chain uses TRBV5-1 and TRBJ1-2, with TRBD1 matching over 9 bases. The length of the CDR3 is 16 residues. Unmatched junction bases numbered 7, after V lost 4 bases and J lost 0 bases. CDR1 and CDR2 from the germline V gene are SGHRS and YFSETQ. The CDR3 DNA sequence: TGCGCCAGCAGCAAGCGGGACAGGGACGCTAACTATGGCTACACCTTC. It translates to CASSKRDRDANYGYTF.

DNA of the CDR3: TGTGCCAGCAGTTACTCAGGGACAGCCGGCTACGAGCAGTACTTC. It codes for CASSYSGTAGYEQYF. This rearrangement joins TRBV6-5 to TRBJ2-7, with 7 bases lining up with TRBD1. Looked up from germline, CDR1 is MNHEY and CDR2 is SVGAGI. The CDR3 has 15 residues. After removal of 0 bases from V and 3 bases from J, the junction contained 5 bases not matched to a gene.

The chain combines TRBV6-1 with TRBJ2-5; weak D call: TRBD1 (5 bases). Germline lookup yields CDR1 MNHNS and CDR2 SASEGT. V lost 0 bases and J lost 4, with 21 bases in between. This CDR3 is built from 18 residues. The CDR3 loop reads CASSEAGELLIETETQYF. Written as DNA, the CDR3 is TGTGCCAGCAGTGAAGCAGGGGAACTTCTTATCGAAACAGAGACCCAGTACTTC.

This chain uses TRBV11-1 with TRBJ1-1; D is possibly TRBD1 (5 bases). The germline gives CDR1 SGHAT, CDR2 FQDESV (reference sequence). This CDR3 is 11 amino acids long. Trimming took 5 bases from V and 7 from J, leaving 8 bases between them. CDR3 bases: TGTGCCAGCAGCGTTGACAGTGAAGCTTTCTTT. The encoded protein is CASSVDSEAFF.

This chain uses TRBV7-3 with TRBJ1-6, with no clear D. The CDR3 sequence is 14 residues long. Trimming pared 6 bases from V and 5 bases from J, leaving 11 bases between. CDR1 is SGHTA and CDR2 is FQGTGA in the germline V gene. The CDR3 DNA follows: TGTGCCAGCAGTAGAAACTTGAATAATTCACCCCTCCACTTT. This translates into CASSRNLNNSPLHF.

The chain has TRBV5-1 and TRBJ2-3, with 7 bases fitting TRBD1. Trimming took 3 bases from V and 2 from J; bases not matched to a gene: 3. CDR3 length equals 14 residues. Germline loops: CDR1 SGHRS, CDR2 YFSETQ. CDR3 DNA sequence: TGCGCCAGCAGCTCCGGGACAGTCACAGATACGCAGTATTTT. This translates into CASSSGTVTDTQYF.

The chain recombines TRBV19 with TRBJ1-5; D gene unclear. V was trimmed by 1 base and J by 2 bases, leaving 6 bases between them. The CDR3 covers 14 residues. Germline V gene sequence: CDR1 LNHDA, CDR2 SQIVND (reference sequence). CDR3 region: CASSIVSGNQPQHF. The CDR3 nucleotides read TGTGCCAGTAGTATAGTATCTGGCAATCAGCCCCAGCATTTT.

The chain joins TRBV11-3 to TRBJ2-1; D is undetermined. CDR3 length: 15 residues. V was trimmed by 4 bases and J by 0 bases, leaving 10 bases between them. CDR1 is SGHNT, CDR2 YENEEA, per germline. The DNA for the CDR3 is TGTGCCAGCAGCTCAGACACAAACTCCTACAATGAGCAGTTCTTC. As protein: CASSSDTNSYNEQFF.

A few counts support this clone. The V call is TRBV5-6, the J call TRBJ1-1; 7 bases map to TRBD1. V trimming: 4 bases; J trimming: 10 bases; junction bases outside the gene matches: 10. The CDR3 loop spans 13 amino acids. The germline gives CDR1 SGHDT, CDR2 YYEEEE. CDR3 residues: CASSDTRQGRAFF. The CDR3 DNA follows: TGTGCCAGCAGCGACACGCGACAGGGTAGAGCTTTCTTT.

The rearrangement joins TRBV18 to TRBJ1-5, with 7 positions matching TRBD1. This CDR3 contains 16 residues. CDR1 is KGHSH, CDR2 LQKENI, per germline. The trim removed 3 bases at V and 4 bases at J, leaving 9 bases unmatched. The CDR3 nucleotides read TGTGCCAGCTCACCCCCGACCCCAGGGGGTAATCAGCCCCAGCATTTT. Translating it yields CASSPPTPGGNQPQHF. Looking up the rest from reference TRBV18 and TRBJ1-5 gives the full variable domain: NAGVMQNPRHLVRRRGQEARLRCSPMKGHSHVYWYRQLPEEGLKFMVYLQKENIIDESGMPKERFSAEFPKEGPSILRIQQVVRGDSAAYFCASSPPTPGGNQPQHFGDGTRLSIL.

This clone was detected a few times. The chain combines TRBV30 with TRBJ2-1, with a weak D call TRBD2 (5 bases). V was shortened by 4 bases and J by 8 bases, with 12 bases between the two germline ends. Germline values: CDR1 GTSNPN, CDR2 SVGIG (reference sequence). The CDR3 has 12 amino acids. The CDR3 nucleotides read TGTGCCTGGACCCAACTAGGCCATGAGCAGTTCTTC. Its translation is CAWTQLGHEQFF.

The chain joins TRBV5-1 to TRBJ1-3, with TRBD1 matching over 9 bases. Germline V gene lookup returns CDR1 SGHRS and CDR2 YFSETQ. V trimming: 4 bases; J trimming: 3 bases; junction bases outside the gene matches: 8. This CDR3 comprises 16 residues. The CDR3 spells CASSPGTGNIGNTIYF. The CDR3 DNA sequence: TGCGCCAGCAGCCCAGGGACAGGGAATATTGGAAACACCATATATTTT. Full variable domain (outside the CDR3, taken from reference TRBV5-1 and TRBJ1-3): KAGVTQTPRYLIKTRGQQVTLSCSPISGHRSVSWYQQTPGQGLQFLFEYFSETQRNKGNFPGRFSGRQFSNSRSEMNVSTLELGDSALYLCASSPGTGNIGNTIYFGEGSWLTVV.